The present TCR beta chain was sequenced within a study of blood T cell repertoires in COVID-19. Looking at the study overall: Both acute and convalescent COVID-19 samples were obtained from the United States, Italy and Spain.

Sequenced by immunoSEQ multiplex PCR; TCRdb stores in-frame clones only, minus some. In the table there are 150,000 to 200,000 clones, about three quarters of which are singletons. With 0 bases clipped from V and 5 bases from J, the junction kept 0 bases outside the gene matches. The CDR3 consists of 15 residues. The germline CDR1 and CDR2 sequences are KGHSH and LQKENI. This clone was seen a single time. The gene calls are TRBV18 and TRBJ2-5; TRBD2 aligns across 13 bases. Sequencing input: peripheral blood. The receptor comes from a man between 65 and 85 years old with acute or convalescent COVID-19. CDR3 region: CASSPPTSGGETQYF. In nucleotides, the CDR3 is TGTGCCAGCTCACCACCGACTAGCGGGGGGGAGACCCAGTACTTC.